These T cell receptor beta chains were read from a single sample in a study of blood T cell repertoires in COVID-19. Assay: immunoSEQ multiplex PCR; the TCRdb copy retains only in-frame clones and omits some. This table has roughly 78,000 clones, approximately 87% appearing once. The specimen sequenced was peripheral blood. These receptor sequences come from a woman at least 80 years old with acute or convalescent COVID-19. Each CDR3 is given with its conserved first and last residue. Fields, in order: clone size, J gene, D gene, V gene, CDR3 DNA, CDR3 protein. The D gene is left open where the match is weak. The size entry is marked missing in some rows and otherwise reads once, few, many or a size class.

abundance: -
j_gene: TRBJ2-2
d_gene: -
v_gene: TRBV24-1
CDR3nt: TGTGCCACCAGTGATCAAGGACTACACACCGGGGAGCTGTTTTTT
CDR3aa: CATSDQGLHTGELFF

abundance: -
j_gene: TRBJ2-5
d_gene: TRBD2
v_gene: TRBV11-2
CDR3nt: TGTGCCAGCAGTTATCAGCGGGGAGGGGAGACCCAGTACTTC
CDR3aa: CASSYQRGGETQYF

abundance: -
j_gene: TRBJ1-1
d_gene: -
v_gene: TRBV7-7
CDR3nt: TGTGCTAGCAGCCCCGCGGACTTAACCACTGAAGCTTTCTTT
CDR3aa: CASSPADLTTEAFF

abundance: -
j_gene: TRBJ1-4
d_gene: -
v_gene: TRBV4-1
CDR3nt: TGCGCCAGCAGCCAAACCCGGACAGAGAATGAAAAACTGTTTTTT
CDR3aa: CASSQTRTENEKLFF

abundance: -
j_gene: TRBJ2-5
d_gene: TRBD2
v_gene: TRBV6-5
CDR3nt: TGTGCCAGCAGTTATCCGGGCGGGAGAGGTGAGACCCAGTACTTC
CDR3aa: CASSYPGGRGETQYF

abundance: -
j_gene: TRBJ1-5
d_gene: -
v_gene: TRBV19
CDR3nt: TGTGCCAGTAGTAGGGGAACAGGTCCCTATAGCAATCAGCCCCAGCATTTT
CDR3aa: CASSRGTGPYSNQPQHF

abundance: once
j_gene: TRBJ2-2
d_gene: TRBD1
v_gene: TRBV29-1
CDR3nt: TGCAGCGTTGGGACAGGTTCTAACACCGGGGAGCTGTTTTTT
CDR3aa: CSVGTGSNTGELFF

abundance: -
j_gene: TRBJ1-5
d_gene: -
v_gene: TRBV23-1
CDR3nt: TGCGCCAGCAGTCAATCGGGGCGAGTTTTCAATCAGCCCCAGCATTTT
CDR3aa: CASSQSGRVFNQPQHF

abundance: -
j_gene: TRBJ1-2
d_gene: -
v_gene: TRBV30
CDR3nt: TGTGCCTGGAGGAGGGGGACGTACTCCTCCTTC
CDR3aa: CAWRRGTYSSF

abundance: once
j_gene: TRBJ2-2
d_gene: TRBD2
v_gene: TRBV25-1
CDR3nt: TGTGCCAGCAGTGAGGCGGGAGGGTCCGGGGAGCTGTTTTTT
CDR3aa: CASSEAGGSGELFF

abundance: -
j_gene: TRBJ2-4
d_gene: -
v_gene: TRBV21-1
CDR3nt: TGTGCCAGCAGACGGAGGGCTCGGGCCGGATTGCCGGAAAACATTCAGTACTTC
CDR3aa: CASRRRARAGLPENIQYF

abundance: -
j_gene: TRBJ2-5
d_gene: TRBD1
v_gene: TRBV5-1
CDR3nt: TGCGCCAGCAGCCCAACGGGACAGGGGGCTTCAGAGACCCAGTACTTC
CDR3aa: CASSPTGQGASETQYF

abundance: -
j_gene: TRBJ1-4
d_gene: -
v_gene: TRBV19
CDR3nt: TGTGCCACTAGACCTTCCGGGGGGCGAGTTGAAAAACTGTTTTTT
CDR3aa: CATRPSGGRVEKLFF

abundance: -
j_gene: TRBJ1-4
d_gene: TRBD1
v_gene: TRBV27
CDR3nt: TGTGCCAGCAGTTTACTAGGGACAGGGGCAACTAATGAAAAACTGTTTTTT
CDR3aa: CASSLLGTGATNEKLFF

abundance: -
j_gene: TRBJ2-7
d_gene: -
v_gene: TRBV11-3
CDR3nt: TGTGCCAGCAGCTTAGGAGGGGGCTACGAGCAGTACTTC
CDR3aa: CASSLGGGYEQYF

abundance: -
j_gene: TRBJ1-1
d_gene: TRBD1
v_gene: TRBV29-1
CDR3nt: TGCAGCTCGTCAGGGGGCGCTTGGACTGAAGCTTTCTTT
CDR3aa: CSSSGGAWTEAFF

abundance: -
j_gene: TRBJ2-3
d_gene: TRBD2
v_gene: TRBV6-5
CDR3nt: TGTGCCAGCAGCCTAGCGGGGGGCACAGATACGCAGTATTTT
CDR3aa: CASSLAGGTDTQYF

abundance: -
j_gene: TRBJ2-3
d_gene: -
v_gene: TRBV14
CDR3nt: TGTGCCAGCAGCTCCCGCCCGGGTACAGATACGCAGTATTTT
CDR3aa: CASSSRPGTDTQYF

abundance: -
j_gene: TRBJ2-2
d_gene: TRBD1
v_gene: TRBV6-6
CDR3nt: TGTGCCAGCAGACGGGGACAGACGAACACCGGGGAGCTGTTTTTT
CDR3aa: CASRRGQTNTGELFF

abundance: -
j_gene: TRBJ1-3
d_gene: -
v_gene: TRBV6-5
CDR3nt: TGTGCCACCGGTGGGGGGGTCAGTGGAAACACCATATATTTT
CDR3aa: CATGGGVSGNTIYF

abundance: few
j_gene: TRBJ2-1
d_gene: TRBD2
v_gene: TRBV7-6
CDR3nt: TGTGCCAGCAGCTCTTCGGGGGGAACCTACAATGAGCAGTTCTTC
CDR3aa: CASSSSGGTYNEQFF

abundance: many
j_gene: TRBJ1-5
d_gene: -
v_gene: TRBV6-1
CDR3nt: TGTGCCAGCAGTGAACGGTCTGGTCTCCCGCCCCAGCATTTT
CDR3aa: CASSERSGLPPQHF

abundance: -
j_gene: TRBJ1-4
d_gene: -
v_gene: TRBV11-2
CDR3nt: TGTGCCAGCAGGGACTGGATAGATGAAAAACTGTTTTTT
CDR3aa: CASRDWIDEKLFF

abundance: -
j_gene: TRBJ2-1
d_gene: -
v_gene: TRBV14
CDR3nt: TGTGCCAGCAGCCAAGGGAACAGCAATGAGCAGTTCTTC
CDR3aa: CASSQGNSNEQFF

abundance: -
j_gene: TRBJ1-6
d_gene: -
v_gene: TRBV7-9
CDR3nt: TGTGCCAGCAGCCCAGGTGGAAGCCGAAATTCACCCCTCCACTTT
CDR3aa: CASSPGGSRNSPLHF

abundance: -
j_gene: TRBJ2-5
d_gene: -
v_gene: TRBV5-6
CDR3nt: TGTGCCAGCAGCTTGGGGGCAGGGTTATCCCTAAAAGAGACCCAGTACTTC
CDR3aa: CASSLGAGLSLKETQYF

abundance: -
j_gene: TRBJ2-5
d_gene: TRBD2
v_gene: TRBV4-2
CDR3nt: TGTGCCAGCAGCCAAGAGGAGCGGGAGGCTAAGACCCAGTACTTC
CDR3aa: CASSQEEREAKTQYF